This T cell receptor beta chain was obtained from a study of blood T cells in healthy people across ages. The use of a sample-barcoded 5' primer and a J-beta primer mix characterized a second PCR of roughly 6 to 11 cycles. A single record per CDR3 protein comes from TCRdb applying MiXCR to the 5' RACE reads. The sample yields about 900,000 distinct CDR3 sequences, 40% to 60% seen once. This clonotype was picked up one time. Germline V gene data show CDR1 as MNHEY and CDR2 as SVGEGT. After removal of 8 bases from V and 3 bases from J, the junction contained 2 bases not matched to a gene. The CDR3 contains 13 residues.

The TCR originated in a man aged 30 to 39 in good health. Sequenced material: blood. The chain uses TRBV6-2 or TRBV6-3 and TRBJ2-3, with 10 bases fitting TRBD2. The CDR3 region has the DNA TGTGCCAGCGAACTAGCGGGGACAGATACGCAGTATTTT. It is translated as CASELAGTDTQYF.